This T cell receptor beta chain comes out of a study of vaccination and CD4 T cells after COVID-19. Regarding this clonotype: Its antigen remains unknown.

Treatment reported: 10-day PBMC culture with coronavirus spike peptide pools or control peptides (ViraFEST assay). With the Oncomine TCR Beta short-read assay, DNA from cultured CD4+ T cells was sequenced. One entry per CDR3 protein results from TCRdb running MiXCR on the PCR reads. Of about 12,000 distinct CDR3 sequences detected, approximately 57% appear once; the ten largest clones hold approximately 9%. CDR3 size: 14 residues. The J segment lost 7 bases and the V segment lost 7 bases, leaving 9 bases of the junction unmatched. CDR1 and CDR2 (germline): GTSNPN, SVGIG (reference sequence). The chain employs TRBV30 and TRBJ1-6; 8 bases are shared with TRBD1. This clonotype originated in a human donor who had recovered from COVID-19. Specimen: CD4+ T cells from blood, cultured in vitro. DNA of the CDR3: TGTGCCTTTGACAGGGGCCTATTCAATTCACCCCTCCACTTT. This translates into CAFDRGLFNSPLHF.